These T cell receptor beta chains were read from a single sample in a study of OX40 agonist ivuxolimab in advanced cancers. The data were produced by immunoSEQ multiplex PCR, yet TCRdb's version contains in-frame clones alone and is incomplete. The sample carries some 81,000 clones, almost 85% recorded once. The input for sequencing was CD4+ or CD8+ T cells sorted from blood, taken in a trial of the OX40 agonist ivuxolimab. The source is an adult with an advanced solid tumor such as melanoma, head and neck, liver or kidney cancer. The CDR3 runs from the conserved cysteine through the conserved F or W. Fields, in order: D gene, V gene, J gene, clone size, CDR3 DNA, CDR3 protein. A D gene is named only where the DNA matches it firmly. The size entry is marked missing in some rows and otherwise reads once, few, many or a size class.

D: NA; V: TRBV4-2; J: TRBJ2-5; size: once; DNA: TGTGCCAGCAGCCCCAGCTCGAGGCTGGACCAAGAGACCCAGTACTTC; CDR3: CASSPSSRLDQETQYF
D: NA; V: TRBV6-1; J: TRBJ1-2; size: NA; DNA: TGTGCCAGCAGAGCAGGGTATCGGGACTATGGCTACACCTTC; CDR3: CASRAGYRDYGYTF
D: NA; V: TRBV28; J: TRBJ1-2; size: NA; DNA: TGTGCCAGCAGTCCCGGTATTGACTATGGCTACACCTTC; CDR3: CASSPGIDYGYTF
D: NA; V: TRBV7-2; J: TRBJ1-3; size: NA; DNA: TGTGCCAGCAGCCCGGGAATGGACCTTTCCACCATATATTTT; CDR3: CASSPGMDLSTIYF
D: NA; V: TRBV10-3; J: TRBJ2-2; size: NA; DNA: TGTGCCATCACCGCAGATAACACCGGGGAGCTGTTTTTT; CDR3: CAITADNTGELFF
D: NA; V: TRBV19; J: TRBJ1-5; size: NA; DNA: TGTGCCAGTAGTATAGTTATATGGTCCGGGGATAGCAATCAGCCCCAGCATTTT; CDR3: CASSIVIWSGDSNQPQHF
D: TRBD1; V: TRBV5-4; J: TRBJ1-1; size: NA; DNA: TGTGCCAGCAGCTGGGGGACAGGGCTGAACACTGAAGCTTTCTTT; CDR3: CASSWGTGLNTEAFF
D: NA; V: TRBV9; J: TRBJ2-5; size: few; DNA: TGTGCCAGCAGCCCATTCTCCTTCAAGGGTCAGGAGACCCAGTACTTC; CDR3: CASSPFSFKGQETQYF
D: TRBD1; V: TRBV2; J: TRBJ1-5; size: NA; DNA: TGTGCCAGCACTGCGGACAGGGCAAATCAGCCCCAGCATTTT; CDR3: CASTADRANQPQHF
D: NA; V: TRBV18; J: TRBJ2-5; size: NA; DNA: TGTGCCAGCTCACCACCGAGCACAGCCCAAGAGACCCAGTACTTC; CDR3: CASSPPSTAQETQYF